Listed below are T cell receptor beta chains from one sample, sequenced in a study of radiotherapy plus CTLA-4 blockade in lung cancer. The data were produced by immunoSEQ multiplex PCR, yet TCRdb's version contains in-frame clones alone and is incomplete. The sample carries around 70,000 clones, around 77% recorded once. The source was peripheral blood, collected from a patient treated with radiotherapy plus ipilimumab. The receptors here all came from a human donor with non-small cell lung cancer whose response to radiotherapy plus ipilimumab could not be evaluated. Some clones in this sample may be carry-over from other donors' samples. Each CDR3 is given with its conserved first and last residue. The D gene is left open where the match is weak. Expanded clones are given a class, and other clones once, few, many or no size at all.

size: NA
D: TRBD2
V: TRBV6-5
J: TRBJ2-3
CDR3: CASSYFQAGGGTQYF
DNA: TGTGCCAGCAGTTACTTTCAAGCGGGGGGGGGTACGCAGTATTTT

size: NA
D: NA
V: TRBV15
J: TRBJ2-2
CDR3: CATSEDRHGELFF
DNA: TGTGCCACCAGCGAGGACAGACACGGGGAGCTGTTTTTT

size: NA
D: TRBD1
V: TRBV6-6
J: TRBJ1-3
CDR3: CASSIQGGYSGNTIYF
DNA: TGTGCCAGCAGTATACAGGGGGGCTACTCTGGAAACACCATATATTTT

size: NA
D: TRBD2
V: TRBV2
J: TRBJ2-1
CDR3: CASSGLAEYNEQFF
DNA: TGTGCCAGCAGTGGGCTAGCGGAGTACAATGAGCAGTTCTTC

size: NA
D: NA
V: TRBV7-2
J: TRBJ1-3
CDR3: CASSLGLLGGTGNTIYF
DNA: TGTGCCAGCAGCTTAGGGTTGCTGGGAGGAACTGGAAACACCATATATTTT

size: NA
D: NA
V: TRBV2
J: TRBJ1-2
CDR3: CASSEGFAAGYTF
DNA: TGTGCCAGCAGTGAAGGGTTCGCGGCTGGCTACACCTTC

size: NA
D: NA
V: TRBV5-1
J: TRBJ2-1
CDR3: CASSFLNEQFF
DNA: TGCGCCAGCAGCTTCCTCAATGAGCAGTTCTTC

size: few
D: NA
V: TRBV27
J: TRBJ1-2
CDR3: CASSAGWLSGYTF
DNA: TGTGCCAGCAGCGCAGGGTGGCTCAGTGGCTACACCTTC

size: NA
D: TRBD1
V: TRBV4-1
J: TRBJ2-7
CDR3: CASSQDLFGTGIYEQYF
DNA: TGCGCCAGCAGCCAAGATCTGTTTGGGACAGGGATTTACGAGCAGTACTTC

size: NA
D: NA
V: TRBV5-6
J: TRBJ2-3
CDR3: CASSLNVANTDTQYF
DNA: TGTGCCAGCAGCTTGAATGTAGCAAACACAGATACGCAGTATTTT